Each of the 8 T cell receptor beta chains below was sequenced from the same sample in a study of T cells and Merkel cell carcinoma outcomes. Repertoires were generated with immunoSEQ multiplex PCR, while TCRdb's copy carries only in-frame clones and drops some. Altogether some 19,000 clones are present, roughly 87% being singletons, with the ten largest covering 3% to 3.5%. Sequenced sample: tumor tissue from Merkel cell carcinoma. These receptors were collected from a human donor with Merkel cell carcinoma.

This chain joins TRBV4-1 and TRBJ2-7; D is ambiguous. The CDR3 runs 14 residues. Trimming cost V 5 bases and J 2 bases, with 13 bases left between them. The V gene's germline CDR1 is MGHRA and CDR2 YSYEKL. CDR3 loop: CASSTMEQTYEQYF. CDR3 in DNA: TGCGCCAGCAGCACTATGGAACAGACCTACGAGCAGTACTTC.

This chain links TRBV5-1 with TRBJ1-5, with D perhaps TRBD1 (6 bases). Germline CDR1 reads SGHRS; CDR2 reads YFSETQ. The CDR3 runs to 15 residues. V lost 2 bases, J lost 3 bases, and 12 bases lay in between. The chain's CDR3 is CASSLGTLANQPQHF. Written as DNA, the CDR3 is TGCGCCAGCAGCTTAGGGACATTGGCCAATCAGCCCCAGCATTTT. Full variable domain (outside the CDR3, taken from reference TRBV5-1 and TRBJ1-5): KAGVTQTPRYLIKTRGQQVTLSCSPISGHRSVSWYQQTPGQGLQFLFEYFSETQRNKGNFPGRFSGRQFSNSRSEMNVSTLELGDSALYLCASSLGTLANQPQHFGDGTRLSIL.

The chain couples TRBV13 to TRBJ2-2; the D call may be TRBD1 or TRBD2 (5 bases each). The ends were cut back, 6 bases at V and 2 bases at J, with 22 bases in the middle. The V gene's germline CDR1 is PRHDT and CDR2 FYEKMQ (reference sequence). The CDR3 runs 18 residues. In DNA, the CDR3 is TGTGCCAGCAGTCCCGGGACCGCCTGGACGGGTAACACCGGGGAGCTGTTTTTT. Residues: CASSPGTAWTGNTGELFF. The complete variable domain, with remaining parts taken from reference TRBV13 and TRBJ2-2, reads AAGVIQSPRHLIKEKRETATLKCYPIPRHDTVYWYQQGPGQDPQFLISFYEKMQSDKGSIPDRFSAQQFSDYHSELNMSSLELGDSALYFCASSPGTAWTGNTGELFFGEGSRLTVL.

The V gene is TRBV21-1, the J gene TRBJ2-7; TRBD1, the table's D call, was not compared with the DNA. TRBV21-1 is a recognized pseudogene. This CDR3 region has 14 residues. CDR3 region: CASSIAGASYEQYF. In DNA, the CDR3 is TGTGCCAGCAGCATAGCAGGGGCCTCCTACGAGCAGTACTTC.

The V and J genes are TRBV11-3 and TRBJ1-1; D gene uncertain. Germline CDR1 reads SGHNT; CDR2 reads YENEEA. This CDR3 is 11 amino acids long. The germline V and J ends were trimmed by 6 bases and 7 bases, with 9 bases remaining between them. The CDR3 loop reads CASSSWDEAFF. The CDR3 nucleotides read TGTGCCAGCAGTTCTTGGGATGAAGCTTTCTTT.

In this sample, this clone turned up once. The chain has TRBV19 and TRBJ1-3; tentative D call: TRBD1 (5 bases). CDR1 and CDR2 from the germline V gene are LNHDA and SQIVND (reference sequence). This CDR3 spans 17 amino acids. Trimming removed 7 bases from V and 0 bases from J, with 19 bases in between. The CDR3 nucleotides are TGTGCCAGTAACGTTCGGTCAGGGATCGACTCTGGAAACACCATATATTTT. The encoded protein is CASNVRSGIDSGNTIYF.

The CDR3 loop is CASSLIRAQGYTF. The DNA of the CDR3 is TGTGCCAGCAGCTTAATCAGGGCCCAGGGCTACACCTTC. The chain employs TRBV7-2 and TRBJ1-2; a possible D gene is TRBD1 (5 bases). V lost 2 bases to trimming and J lost 8 bases, with 12 bases between them. Germline values: CDR1 SGHTA, CDR2 FQGNSA. The CDR3 runs to 13 residues.

In its sample, this clone was seen a few times. The chain joins TRBV11-1 to TRBJ1-1; D remains unclear. CDR1 SGHAT and CDR2 FQDESV come from the germline V gene (reference sequence). This CDR3 has 12 amino acids. V lost 1 base and J 4 bases, leaving 4 bases between the germline ends. CDR3 nucleotides: TGTGCCAGCAGCTTAGGAGTCACTGAAGCTTTCTTT. Translated, it gives CASSLGVTEAFF.